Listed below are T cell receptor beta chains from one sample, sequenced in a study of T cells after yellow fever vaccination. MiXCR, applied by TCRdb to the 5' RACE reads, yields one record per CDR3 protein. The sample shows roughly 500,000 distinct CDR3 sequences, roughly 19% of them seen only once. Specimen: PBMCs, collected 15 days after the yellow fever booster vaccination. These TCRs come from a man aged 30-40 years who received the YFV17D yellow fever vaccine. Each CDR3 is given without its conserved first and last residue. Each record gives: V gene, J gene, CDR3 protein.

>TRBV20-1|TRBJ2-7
SARLRDRGSYEQY
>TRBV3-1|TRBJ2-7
ASSQGKGARGRAYEQY
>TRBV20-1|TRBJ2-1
SAIRGTSNNEQF
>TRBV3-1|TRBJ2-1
ASSQDRSVSYNEQF
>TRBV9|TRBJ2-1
ASSGGGLAGNEQF
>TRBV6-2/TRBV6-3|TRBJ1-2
ASSSDSYGYT
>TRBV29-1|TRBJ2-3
SVSKSGDGDTQY
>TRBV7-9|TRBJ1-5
ASSSEGAGGQPQH
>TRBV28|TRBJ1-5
ASNPDAHSGSQPQH
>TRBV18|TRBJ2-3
ASSPQGFGTDTQY
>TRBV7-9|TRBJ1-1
ASSLDYTLPEAF
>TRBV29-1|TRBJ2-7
SVPNPSEGYEQY
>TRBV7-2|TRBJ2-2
ASSLVGVGGELF
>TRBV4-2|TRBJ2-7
ASRPAGGIIYEQY
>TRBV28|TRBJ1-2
ASSWTGPGGYT
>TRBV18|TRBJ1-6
ASSLNEASSYNSPLH
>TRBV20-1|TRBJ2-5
SASPSGRGGGQETQY
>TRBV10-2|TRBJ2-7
ASSGLANSYEQY
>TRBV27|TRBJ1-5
ASSRGQGAYQPQH
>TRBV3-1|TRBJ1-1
ASYQGEAGTEAF
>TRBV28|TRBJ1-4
ASSLEGWGEKLF
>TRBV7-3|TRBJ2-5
ASSLIPYETQY
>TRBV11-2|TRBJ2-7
ASSGLRGTSSSEQY
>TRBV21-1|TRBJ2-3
ASSKAFPQGGTDTQY
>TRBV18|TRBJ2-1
ASSPLGSGSHNEQF
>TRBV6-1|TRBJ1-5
ASRASRGNQPQH
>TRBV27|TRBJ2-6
ASRWGRPGANVLT
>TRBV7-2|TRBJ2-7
ASSLGSASGTYEQY
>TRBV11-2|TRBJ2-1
ASSSFAAGTSGVNNEQF
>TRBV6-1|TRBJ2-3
ASSDHPGTDTQY
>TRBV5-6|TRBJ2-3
ASSREQGAFTDTQY
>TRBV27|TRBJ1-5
ASSFSIGASNQPQH
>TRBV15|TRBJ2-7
ATSRVGYGAGEQY
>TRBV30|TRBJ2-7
AWTGTESSYEQY
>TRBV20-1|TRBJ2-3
SASTGARHWDTQY
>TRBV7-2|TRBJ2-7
ASSLGVSGSIYEQY
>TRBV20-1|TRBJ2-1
SVQGARNEQF
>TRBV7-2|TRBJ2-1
ASSSAVDLVEQF
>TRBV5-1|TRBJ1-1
ASSAVVEAFSEAF
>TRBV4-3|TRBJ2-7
ASSQDGGPTYEQY
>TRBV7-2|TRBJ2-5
ASSVALREETQY
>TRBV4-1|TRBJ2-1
AGGEGGNEQF
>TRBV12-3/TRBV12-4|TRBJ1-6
ASRTGTGNSPLH
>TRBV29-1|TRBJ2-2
SVADPKEDTGELF
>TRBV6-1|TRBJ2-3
ASSRTGTSINTDTQY
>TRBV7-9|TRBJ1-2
ASSRRDGTPYGYT
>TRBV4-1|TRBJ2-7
ASSQAGQGSYEQY
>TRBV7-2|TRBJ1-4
ASSFSPSAGEKLF
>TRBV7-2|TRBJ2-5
ASRPDYFQETQY
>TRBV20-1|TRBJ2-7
SARGEALLQPSSYEQY
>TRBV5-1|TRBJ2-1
ASRWEDEQF
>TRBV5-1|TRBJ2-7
ASSVGGGHSYEQY
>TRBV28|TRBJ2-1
ASSLTEILYNEQF
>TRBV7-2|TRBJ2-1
ASSFGIRDRGHNEQF
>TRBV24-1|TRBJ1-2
ATSGALAGGYT
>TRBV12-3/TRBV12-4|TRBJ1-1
ASSFLLGQNTEAF
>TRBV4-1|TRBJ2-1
ASSQGRNSGRQLNEQF